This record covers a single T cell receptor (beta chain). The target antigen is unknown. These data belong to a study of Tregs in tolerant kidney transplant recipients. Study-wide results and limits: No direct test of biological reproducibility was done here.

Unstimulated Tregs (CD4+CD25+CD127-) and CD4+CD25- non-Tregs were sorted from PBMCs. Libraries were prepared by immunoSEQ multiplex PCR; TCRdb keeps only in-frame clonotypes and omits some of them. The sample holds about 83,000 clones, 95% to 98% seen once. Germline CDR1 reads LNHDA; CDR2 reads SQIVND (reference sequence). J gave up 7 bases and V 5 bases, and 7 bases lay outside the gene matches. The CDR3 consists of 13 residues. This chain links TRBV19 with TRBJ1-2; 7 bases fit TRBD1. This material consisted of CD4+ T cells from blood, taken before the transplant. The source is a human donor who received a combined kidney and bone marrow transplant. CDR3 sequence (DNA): TGTGCCAGTAGTTCCCTCGACAGGGTTGGCTACACCTTC. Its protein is CASSSLDRVGYTF.